This paragraph covers one T cell receptor (beta chain) sequence. Only one count was recorded for this clonotype. Its specific antigen is unknown. Base qualities are not provided; no much larger clone lies one nucleotide away. One read represents weak support. The TCR beta CDR3 regions were amplified from RNA transcripts. The first round of RT-PCR for the TCR CDR3 was performed with the HTBI primer set and the Qiagen OneStep RT-PCR kit. Libraries were constructed in a second round of multiplex PCR, after which size selection and purification were carried out. Paired-end sequencing of the libraries was performed with 100 bp reads on an Illumina HiSeq2000. The authors' analysis ran thus. Raw data were processed with SOAPnuke, discarding reads with adapters, uncalled bases, mean Phred below 15, or no exact constant-primer or identifier match. COPE v1.2.5 was used to merge the high-quality paired reads, and each unique nucleotide sequence was defined as a clonotype. Clonotypes were aligned to IMGT TRBV, TRBD and TRBJ reference segments using MiTCR v1.1. Analysis was restricted to V-J combinations with a frequency above 0.0001, which covered over 98% of repertoires. A TCS score was defined as the ratio of F50 (clonal expansion) to E x V (chaos), with BLOSUM62-based TCRdist applied between CDR3 peptides within each V-J. Welch's t-statistics and random forest reduced 450 to 600 V-J features to around 14, which were used in a naive Bayes classifier (R e1071). Through fastp at Q25 and MiXCR, TCRdb rebuilt clones from the public reads, retaining in-frame beta chains. Every distinct CDR3 protein forms one entry, paired with its most common genes and DNA. Here the V and J calls rest on TCRdb's processing, not on the authors' analysis. The sample yields 730,000 or so distinct CDR3 sequences; 15% to 20% were counted once. The ten top clones hold 16% of the sample.

The hyperthyroidism patients were between 18 and 65 years old and newly diagnosed, with a disease duration of less than 2 months. Any patient with an uncontrolled infection, another autoimmune disease, pregnancy or lactation was excluded. Diagnoses were established on the basis of clinical symptoms, serum thyroxine and TRAb, thyroid ultrasound, and orbital computed tomography. Blood from progressor patients was collected at the time of first diagnosis with hyperthyroidism, before any ophthalmopathy symptoms had appeared. PBMCs were isolated from roughly 10 ml of fresh peripheral blood by Ficoll-Paque density gradient centrifugation. Progressor patients were initially diagnosed with Graves' hyperthyroidism and developed ophthalmopathy during follow-up. Total RNA was extracted with Trizol reagent, and quality was checked on an Agilent 2100 Bioanalyzer. These data are taken from a study of T cells in Graves' hyperthyroidism and ophthalmopathy (dated by TCRdb to between 2019 and 2020). A note on the overall study: Peripheral blood samples were taken at the time of initial diagnosis, prior to any treatment. To identify TCR V-J signatures that set the groups apart, the researchers used a discovery cohort of about a hundred patients, made up of fewer than 50 with Graves' ophthalmopathy and approximately 57 with stable Graves' hyperthyroidism. An independent validation cohort of some 18 hyperthyroidism patients and 17 patients who later progressed to ophthalmopathy tested prospective prediction of ophthalmopathy. The roughly 90 discovery patients were divided at random into training and test sets in a 7:3 ratio. In addition, the study compared T-cell repertoires in thyroid tissue and in blood from over 5 Graves' hyperthyroidism patients. Once sampling was done, hyperthyroidism patients were given methimazole at a starting dose of 30 mg daily, whereas ophthalmopathy patients were given high-dose intravenous methylprednisolone. According to the paper, TCR Vbeta CDR3 sequencing was carried out on over 130 peripheral blood samples, which came from fewer than 50 ophthalmopathy, around 74 hyperthyroidism and about 17 progressor patients. The paper's findings and limits, for the study overall: During validation, the model predicted progression to ophthalmopathy a median of about 6.3 months ahead of onset, with approximately 70% sensitivity and 72% to 80% specificity. Most expanded thyroid clonotypes (frequency above 0.001) were also detected in blood, suggesting blood repertoires may reflect thyroid immune responses. No statistical method was used to fix the sample size in advance, and group allocation was not hidden from the investigators. In cross-validation, a model built on a 13 V-J signature told ophthalmopathy apart from stable hyperthyroidism with about 90% sensitivity and roughly 81% specificity, and in testing the same model reached 80%/75%.

V is trimmed back by 4 bases and J by 0 bases, and the junction contains 11 bases that no gene match accounts for. The CDR3, from cysteine to phenylalanine, totals 18 residues. The kept DNA is CDR3 alone, 54 bases in frame from the first base. CDR1 and CDR2 were assigned from the germline V gene as MNHNS and SASEGT. The sequenced sample was blood. This receptor was obtained from a woman aged 50 to 60 with Graves' hyperthyroidism that later progressed to Graves' ophthalmopathy. The V and J segments used are TRBV6-1 and TRBJ2-7, and 11 junctional nucleotides match TRBD2. The bases read TGTGCCAGCAGTGCGCATGGAGGCCTAGCGGGGGGCTCCTACGAGCAGTACTTC. It translates to CASSAHGGLAGGSYEQYF.